This T cell receptor (beta chain) appears in the sequencing data of a study of T cells in tuberculosis (dated by TCRdb to the late 2010s). About the study as a whole: In the study, CD1B tetramers and high-throughput TCR immunosequencing were combined to characterize T cells specific for the mycobacterial lipid antigen glucose monomycolate (GMM). Overall study results and their limits: T cells that bind the CD1B-GMM tetramer with low affinity may have been missed by the stringent sort gate.

CDR1 and CDR2 are read off the germline V gene as SGHTA and FQGTGA. The CDR3, from cysteine to phenylalanine, totals 14 residues. Only the CDR3 DNA is retained, 42 bases long and in frame from the first base. Ends trimmed: V by 5 bases, J by 6 bases; bases unmatched to a gene: 4. Concerning this clone itself: Base qualities are not provided; no much larger clone lies one nucleotide away.

After being thawed and rested overnight, PBMC were stained with GMM-loaded CD1B tetramer, a Live/Dead dye and anti-CD3, and were then sorted on a FACS Aria II. The CD1B tetramers were loaded with C32 glucose monomycolate that had been purified from Rhodococcus equi. Before cryopreservation, the PBMC used for tetramer sorting had been depleted of CD14-expressing monocytes for a separate study. Roughly 100,000 tetramer-negative cells were sorted from each donor and analyzed alongside the tetramer-positive cells. GMM-loaded CD1B tetramers were used to sort antigen-specific T cells from a handful of healthy South African adults. Because TCR-alpha and TCR-beta chains were sequenced unpaired, no information on chain pairing was available. The immunoSEQ multiplex PCR assay was used to generate TCR libraries, with TCR-beta and/or TCR-alpha/delta assays applied to each sample. The Illumina high-throughput platform was used to sequence the amplified TCR libraries. Under the source paper's analysis protocol: Clustering and dimensionality reduction were performed using pairwise TCRdist distances among GMM-specific receptors from ex vivo sorted or in vitro expanded T cells. Sequence motifs, defined by gene usage and CDR3 content, were tested for enrichment in tetramer-positive compared with tetramer-negative populations. The table was pulled from immuneACCESS by TCRdb, which kept in-frame rearrangements only. Such tables lose some clones; where checked, under half of the loss comes from unresolved V genes, and the rest has no known cause. V and J calls and clone size come straight from that table; D and trimming were deduced from the DNA. This sample is represented by about 58,000 clones; 88% of them were singletons. The ten largest account for around a fifth of the sample.

Recombination connected TRBV7-3 to TRBJ2-3; 11 nucleotides in the junction match TRBD1. The sequence derives from an adult woman with latent tuberculosis. Sequenced sample: CD1b-GMM tetramer-negative cells sorted from PBMCs. Reading the label with the study, this specimen's cell subset or site is: T cells not binding CD1B-GMM tetramer, sorted from same donor. This receptor has the CDR3 CASSAGTGGDTQYF. The sequenced DNA: TGTGCCAGCAGCGCCGGGACAGGGGGTGATACGCAGTATTTT.